A selection of T cell receptor beta chains follows, all from one sample in a study of regulatory T cells in long-lasting Graves disease. TCRdb re-called the multiplex PCR reads through MiXCR, storing one row per CDR3 protein. This sample has fewer than 650,000 distinct CDR3 sequences, with roughly 16% found just once. The data also belong to a second study, concerning T cells in Graves' hyperthyroidism and ophthalmopathy.

The sample in question was peripheral blood mononuclear cells (PBMCs), obtained at new diagnosis, from a patient treated with antithyroid drugs. The receptors here all came from a young woman with Graves disease. Each CDR3 is given with its conserved first and last residue. A D gene is named only where the DNA matches it firmly. Clone size is not always given. Where it is, it says once, few, many or a class for expanded clones.

j_gene: TRBJ1-1; d_gene: .; abundance: few; v_gene: TRBV20-1; len: 14; CDR3aa: CSARVGPLSTEAFF; CDR3nt: TGCAGTGCTAGAGTCGGACCGCTGAGCACTGAAGCTTTCTTT
j_gene: TRBJ2-7; d_gene: .; abundance: .; v_gene: TRBV5-1; len: 14; CDR3aa: CASSLGQAIPQQYF; CDR3nt: TGCGCCAGCAGCTTGGGACAGGCGATACCCCAGCAGTACTTC
j_gene: TRBJ1-3; d_gene: .; abundance: many; v_gene: TRBV6-1; len: 16; CDR3aa: CASSDAGRSSGNTIYF; CDR3nt: TGTGCCAGCAGTGACGCAGGTCGGAGCTCTGGAAACACCATATATTTT
j_gene: TRBJ1-6; d_gene: .; abundance: few; v_gene: TRBV27; len: 14; CDR3aa: CASRSAGNNSPLHF; CDR3nt: TGTGCCAGCAGGTCGGCAGGGAACAATTCACCCCTCCACTTT
j_gene: TRBJ2-1; d_gene: TRBD2; abundance: many; v_gene: TRBV10-1; len: 14; CDR3aa: CASSEAGADNEQFF; CDR3nt: TGCGCCAGCAGTGAAGCGGGAGCTGATAATGAGCAGTTCTTC
j_gene: TRBJ2-3; d_gene: .; abundance: few; v_gene: TRBV9; len: 14; CDR3aa: CASSVGFSTDTQYF; CDR3nt: TGTGCCAGCAGCGTAGGTTTCTCTACAGATACGCAGTATTTT
j_gene: TRBJ2-2; d_gene: .; abundance: many; v_gene: TRBV11-2; len: 17; CDR3aa: CASSFQAGPRNTGELFF; CDR3nt: TGTGCCAGCAGCTTCCAAGCCGGGCCCCGAAACACCGGGGAGCTGTTTTTT
j_gene: TRBJ2-1; d_gene: TRBD1; abundance: many; v_gene: TRBV7-3; len: 15; CDR3aa: CASSTTGGSDNEQFF; CDR3nt: TGTGCCAGCAGCACCACAGGGGGCTCGGACAATGAGCAGTTCTTC
j_gene: TRBJ1-5; d_gene: .; abundance: many; v_gene: TRBV12-3/TRBV12-4; len: 13; CDR3aa: CASSRTVNQPQHF; CDR3nt: TGTGCCAGCAGTCGGACGGTCAATCAGCCCCAGCATTTT
j_gene: TRBJ2-5; d_gene: TRBD1; abundance: few; v_gene: TRBV6-1; len: 14; CDR3aa: CASTDHRGQETQYF; CDR3nt: TGTGCCAGCACAGATCACAGGGGCCAAGAGACCCAGTACTTC
j_gene: TRBJ1-6; d_gene: .; abundance: .; v_gene: TRBV6-9; len: 15; CDR3aa: CASSYKGGLVSPLHF; CDR3nt: TGTGCCAGCAGTTACAAGGGGGGTCTGGTTTCACCCCTCCACTTT
j_gene: TRBJ1-4; d_gene: .; abundance: many; v_gene: TRBV12-3/TRBV12-4; len: 14; CDR3aa: CASSSGFENEKLFF; CDR3nt: TGTGCCAGCAGTTCTGGGTTCGAGAATGAAAAACTGTTTTTT
j_gene: TRBJ2-5; d_gene: .; abundance: many; v_gene: TRBV7-8; len: 15; CDR3aa: CASSFKLLVGETQYF; CDR3nt: TGTGCCAGCAGCTTCAAACTCCTGGTGGGAGAGACCCAGTACTTC
j_gene: TRBJ2-5; d_gene: .; abundance: few; v_gene: TRBV19; len: 14; CDR3aa: CASSAGDLQETQYF; CDR3nt: TGTGCCAGTAGTGCCGGGGACCTCCAAGAGACCCAGTACTTC
j_gene: TRBJ2-5; d_gene: TRBD1; abundance: many; v_gene: TRBV20-1; len: 14; CDR3aa: CSAWETGGMGTQYF; CDR3nt: TGCAGTGCTTGGGAAACAGGGGGCATGGGGACCCAGTACTTC
j_gene: TRBJ2-7; d_gene: TRBD1; abundance: .; v_gene: TRBV27; len: 16; CDR3aa: CASRPRPQGAVYEQYF; CDR3nt: TGTGCCAGCAGACCGCGCCCCCAGGGGGCTGTCTACGAGCAGTACTTC
j_gene: TRBJ2-1; d_gene: .; abundance: .; v_gene: TRBV7-3; len: 12; CDR3aa: CASSLTDGPRFF; CDR3nt: TGTGCCAGCAGCTTAACTGACGGCCCCCGGTTCTTC
j_gene: TRBJ1-1; d_gene: TRBD1; abundance: many; v_gene: TRBV11-2; len: 16; CDR3aa: CASSLRTGLSGTEAFF; CDR3nt: TGTGCCAGCAGCCTCCGGACAGGTTTGAGTGGGACTGAAGCTTTCTTT
j_gene: TRBJ1-1; d_gene: .; abundance: few; v_gene: TRBV4-1; len: 18; CDR3aa: CASSQTDTPSPLNTEAFF; CDR3nt: TGCGCCAGCAGCCAGACGGACACACCAAGCCCCTTAAACACTGAAGCTTTCTTT
j_gene: TRBJ1-1; d_gene: .; abundance: many; v_gene: TRBV7-9; len: 15; CDR3aa: CASSLAPPKNTEAFF; CDR3nt: TGTGCCAGCAGCTTAGCGCCCCCGAAGAACACTGAAGCTTTCTTT
j_gene: TRBJ2-5; d_gene: .; abundance: .; v_gene: TRBV7-2; len: 13; CDR3aa: CASRTPNQETQYF; CDR3nt: TGTGCCAGCAGGACCCCTAATCAAGAGACCCAGTACTTC
j_gene: TRBJ1-5; d_gene: .; abundance: many; v_gene: TRBV7-9; len: 15; CDR3aa: CASSSSGSPNQPQHF; CDR3nt: TGTGCCAGCAGCTCCTCAGGGTCCCCCAATCAGCCCCAGCATTTT
j_gene: TRBJ2-1; d_gene: .; abundance: many; v_gene: TRBV28; len: 15; CDR3aa: CASIGPSFSYNEQFF; CDR3nt: TGTGCCAGCATCGGTCCAAGCTTCTCCTACAATGAGCAGTTCTTC
j_gene: TRBJ2-7; d_gene: TRBD1; abundance: few; v_gene: TRBV11-2; len: 15; CDR3aa: CASSLYRDRGPEQYF; CDR3nt: TGTGCCAGCAGCTTATACCGGGACAGGGGACCGGAGCAGTACTTC
j_gene: TRBJ1-5; d_gene: .; abundance: few; v_gene: TRBV6-2/TRBV6-3; len: 17; CDR3aa: CASSYGLDPLGNQPQHF; CDR3nt: TGTGCCAGCAGTTACGGATTGGACCCCCTTGGGAATCAGCCCCAGCATTTT
j_gene: TRBJ2-1; d_gene: .; abundance: many; v_gene: TRBV7-9; len: 17; CDR3aa: CASSDRTATTFYNEQFF; CDR3nt: TGTGCCAGCAGCGATCGGACAGCCACAACCTTCTACAATGAGCAGTTCTTC
j_gene: TRBJ1-1; d_gene: .; abundance: many; v_gene: TRBV29-1; len: 10; CDR3aa: CSVALLEAFF; CDR3nt: TGCAGCGTTGCCCTACTTGAAGCTTTCTTT
j_gene: TRBJ2-5; d_gene: .; abundance: .; v_gene: TRBV9; len: 15; CDR3aa: CASSRGSQLQETQYF; CDR3nt: TGTGCCAGCAGCCGCGGCAGCCAGCTCCAAGAGACCCAGTACTTC
j_gene: TRBJ2-7; d_gene: TRBD2; abundance: few; v_gene: TRBV3-1; len: 16; CDR3aa: CASSPKKTSGIYEQYF; CDR3nt: TGTGCCAGCAGCCCAAAAAAGACTAGCGGGATCTACGAGCAGTACTTC
j_gene: TRBJ1-5; d_gene: .; abundance: many; v_gene: TRBV12-3/TRBV12-4; len: 13; CDR3aa: CASSSSSNQPQHF; CDR3nt: TGTGCCAGCAGCTCCTCCTCAAATCAGCCCCAGCATTTT
j_gene: TRBJ2-5; d_gene: .; abundance: few; v_gene: TRBV4-2; len: 13; CDR3aa: CASMGGQQETQYF; CDR3nt: TGTGCCAGCATGGGGGGACAGCAAGAGACCCAGTACTTC
j_gene: TRBJ1-6; d_gene: TRBD1; abundance: few; v_gene: TRBV28; len: 15; CDR3aa: CASSLSGTGNSPLHF; CDR3nt: TGTGCCAGCAGCCTCTCCGGGACAGGCAATTCACCCCTCCACTTT